The clone carrying this TCR beta chain was counted only a few times. The CDR3 end falls 3 residues outside the read, so it is completed with the germline J gene. This CDR3 region has 14 residues. Germline V gene sequence: CDR1 SGHTA, CDR2 FQGNSA. The entry originates in a study of T cell clonality in common variable immunodeficiency. The data were produced by immunoSEQ multiplex PCR, yet TCRdb's version contains in-frame clones alone and is incomplete. Singletons are absent from the sample, which has about 32,000 clones. The specimen sequenced was peripheral blood mononuclear cells. The source is a person aged 18 to 69 in good health. The chain carries TRBV7-2 and TRBJ2-4, with a weak D call TRBD2 (5 bases). CDR3 loop: CASSFLDDYQPQYF. The sequenced part of the CDR3 DNA is TGTGCCAGCAGCTTCCTCGACGACTATCAGCCT.